These 28 T cell receptor beta chains share one sample of origin, sequenced in a study of CD8 T cells in ankylosing spondylitis. MiXCR, run by TCRdb on the 5' RACE reads, gives a single entry per CDR3 protein. The sample carries 470,000 or so distinct CDR3 sequences, 25% to 30% recorded once. Whole-study results and caveats: Blood from ankylosing spondylitis patients appeared to carry a characteristic eight-variant TCR beta motif.

No cognate antigen is known for these TCRs. Sequencing input: blood, either unsorted or a sorted T cell fraction (not recorded which). These receptors all stem from a male donor with ankylosing spondylitis.

This clonotype came up a few times. The chain couples TRBV4-2 to TRBJ1-6, with D unresolved. The CDR3 totals 13 residues. Germline V gives CDR1 LGHNA, CDR2 YNFKEQ. V was clipped by 0 bases and J by 8 bases, with 5 bases between them. Here the CDR3 reads CASSQDRHSPLHF. The CDR3 bases are TGTGCCAGCAGCCAAGATAGGCATTCACCCCTCCACTTT.

This chain connects TRBV20-1 to TRBJ2-5; D may be TRBD1 (5 bases). The germline V and J ends were trimmed by 3 bases and 2 bases, with 22 bases remaining between them. CDR1 DFQATT and CDR2 SNEGSKA come from the germline V gene (reference sequence). The length of the CDR3 is 17 residues. Here the CDR3 DNA reads TGCAGTGCTAGGGGGCCAATATGGAGCAGGCATCAAGAGACCCAGTACTTC. Encoded protein: CSARGPIWSRHQETQYF.

This clonotype was observed a few times. The gene calls are TRBV5-1 and TRBJ2-5; D is unresolved. The CDR3 is 12 residues long. Germline assignment: CDR1 SGHRS and CDR2 YFSETQ. V lost 4 bases and J 7 bases, leaving 11 bases between the germline ends. CDR3 amino acids: CASSLTAATQYF. For the CDR3, the DNA is TGCGCCAGCAGCCTGACCGCCGCGACCCAGTACTTC.

The chain recombines TRBV2 with TRBJ2-1; no definite D call. The V and J ends lost 6 bases and 8 bases respectively, with 14 bases between them. Per the germline V gene, CDR1 is SNHLY and CDR2 is FYNNEI. This CDR3 is 13 amino acids long. CDR3 amino acids: CASSTFRGDEQFF. CDR3 bases: TGTGCCAGCAGCACATTCAGAGGAGATGAGCAGTTCTTC.

This clonotype showed up just a few times. The chain combines TRBV28 with TRBJ2-2; 7 bases agree with TRBD2. The CDR3 extends over 14 amino acids. Per germline, CDR1 MDHEN and CDR2 SYDVKM. V dropped 6 bases and J dropped 5; count of bases not matched to a gene: 6. In DNA form, the CDR3 reads TGTGCCAGCAGAATTGCGGGACTAACCGGGGAGCTGTTTTTT. Its translation is CASRIAGLTGELFF.

The chain combines TRBV12-3 or TRBV12-4 with TRBJ2-1; D is uncertain. The CDR3 length is 15 residues. The V and J ends lost 4 bases and 9 bases respectively, with 19 bases between them. The CDR3 sequence: CASSSTPSLSGEQFF. CDR3 DNA sequence: TGTGCCAGCAGTTCCACCCCGTCTCTTAGTGGTGAGCAGTTCTTC.

This clonotype was seen only a few times. This chain connects TRBV20-1 to TRBJ2-1; unclear D gene. V was clipped by 2 bases and J by 1 base, with 6 bases between them. CDR3 length: 13 amino acids. Germline V gene data show CDR1 as DFQATT and CDR2 as SNEGSKA (reference sequence). The CDR3 loop is CSARWRSYNEQFF. The CDR3, as DNA: TGCAGTGCTAGATGGAGATCCTACAATGAGCAGTTCTTC.

The chain recombines TRBV27 with TRBJ1-3; 7 nucleotides line up with TRBD1. The CDR3 covers 14 residues. V lost 4 bases, J lost 4 bases, and 4 bases stayed unmatched. Germline V CDR1 and CDR2: MNHEY, SMNVEV (reference sequence). CDR3: CASSSGQHGNTIYF. The CDR3 DNA sequence: TGTGCCAGCAGTTCGGGACAGCACGGAAACACCATATATTTT.

This clonotype was seen a few times. The chain joins TRBV18 to TRBJ2-1; D is undetermined. CDR1 KGHSH and CDR2 LQKENI come from the germline V gene. The V end was cut by 2 bases, the J end by 3 bases, with 8 bases between. This CDR3 has 14 residues. CDR3 protein: CASSPSMGYNEQFF. In nucleotides, the CDR3 is TGTGCCAGCTCACCAAGTATGGGCTACAATGAGCAGTTCTTC.

The rearrangement uses TRBV14 and TRBJ2-2; D may be TRBD2 (5 bases). CDR1 and CDR2 from the germline V gene are SGHDN and FVKESK. The CDR3 runs 17 residues. V was clipped by 0 bases and J by 0 bases, with 11 bases between them. CDR3 sequence reads: CASSQDQRLTNTGELFF. CDR3 nucleotides: TGTGCCAGCAGCCAAGATCAGCGGCTCACGAACACCGGGGAGCTGTTTTTT.

The CDR3 is CSEREYQETQYF. The DNA for the CDR3 is TGCAGCGAAAGGGAGTACCAAGAGACCCAGTACTTC. The gene calls are TRBV29-1 and TRBJ2-5; possible D gene TRBD2, 5 bases. V was pared by 7 bases and J by 0 bases, with 9 bases between. CDR3 length: 12 residues. CDR1 and CDR2 from the germline V gene are SQVTM and ANQGSEA.

This clonotype appeared once. J is TRBJ2-1 and V is TRBV11-3; the D is unclear. Germline lookup yields CDR1 SGHNT and CDR2 YENEEA. The CDR3 covers 13 residues. The V end lost 2 bases, the J end lost 4 bases, and 6 bases lay between the germline ends. The CDR3 region has the DNA TGTGCCAGCAGCTTACGAACGTACAATGAGCAGTTCTTC. Translating gives CASSLRTYNEQFF.

The sample holds a few counts of this clonotype. The CDR3 protein is CASSYHQGNTEAFF. In nucleotides, the CDR3 is TGTGCCAGCAGTTACCATCAAGGGAACACTGAAGCTTTCTTT. The chain recombines TRBV6-5 with TRBJ1-1; D remains unclear. The CDR3 is 14 amino acids. Germline CDR1 reads MNHEY; CDR2 reads SVGAGI. V was clipped by 2 bases and J by 1 base, with 8 bases between them.

This clonotype came up a few times. This chain connects TRBV20-1 to TRBJ2-3; 7 nucleotides agree with TRBD1. This CDR3 region has 15 residues. Germline CDR1 reads DFQATT; CDR2 reads SNEGSKA (reference sequence). J was trimmed by 1 base and V by 4 bases; bases with no gene match: 8. CDR3 protein: CSATLTGRGTDTQYF. DNA for the CDR3: TGCAGTGCTACCTTGACAGGGAGAGGCACAGATACGCAGTATTTT.

The chain carries TRBV6-2 or TRBV6-3 and TRBJ2-7; 8 bases are shared with TRBD1. The J segment lost 3 bases and the V segment lost 0 bases, leaving 7 bases of the junction unmatched. Germline CDR1 MNHEY, CDR2 SVGEGT. This CDR3 is built from 16 residues. CDR3 sequence (DNA): TGTGCCAGCAGTTACTCGAGACAGGGGATAAACTACGAGCAGTACGTC. This encodes CASSYSRQGINYEQYV.

J is TRBJ1-3 and V is TRBV20-1, with D tentatively TRBD1 (6 bases). V was pared by 0 bases and J by 3 bases, with 12 bases between. From germline, CDR1 is DFQATT and CDR2 SNEGSKA (reference sequence). This CDR3 is built from 15 residues. DNA of the CDR3: TGCAGTGCTAGAGATCTCGAGGGGGGTGGAAACACCATATATTTT. This translates into CSARDLEGGGNTIYF.

V is TRBV5-6 and J is TRBJ2-7, with no clear D. The CDR3 totals 14 residues. The germline gives CDR1 SGHDT, CDR2 YYEEEE. V gave up 0 bases and J gave up 6 bases, with 13 bases separating them. CDR3 DNA sequence: TGTGCCAGCAGCTTGGGCCCTCTGGGTCTCGAGCAGTACTTC. This encodes CASSLGPLGLEQYF.

The rearrangement joins TRBV6-1 to TRBJ1-5; D unclear. V lost 3 bases, J lost 4 bases, and 10 bases lay in between. The germline gives CDR1 MNHNS, CDR2 SASEGT. This CDR3 has 14 residues. The CDR3 DNA sequence: TGTGCCAGCAGTGAGGGGATGGGGAATCAGCCCCAGCATTTT. It translates to CASSEGMGNQPQHF.

This rearrangement joins TRBV7-2 to TRBJ2-7, with D hard to call. Trimming removed 4 bases at V and 4 bases at J, with 11 bases between. Germline values: CDR1 SGHTA, CDR2 FQGNSA. The CDR3 has 13 residues. The CDR3 sequence is CASSSDSPYEQYF. Written as DNA, the CDR3 is TGTGCCAGCAGCTCCGACTCCCCTTACGAGCAGTACTTC.

The chain carries TRBV5-1 and TRBJ2-3; 10 bases line up with TRBD2. This CDR3 contains 16 residues. Unmatched junction bases numbered 7, after V lost 3 bases and J lost 3 bases. In germline, CDR1 is SGHRS, CDR2 YFSETQ. CDR3 sequence reads: CASSYTPGLATDTQYF. In nucleotides, the CDR3 is TGCGCCAGCAGCTATACCCCGGGACTAGCGACAGATACGCAGTATTTT. Full variable domain (rest looked up from reference TRBV5-1 and TRBJ2-3): KAGVTQTPRYLIKTRGQQVTLSCSPISGHRSVSWYQQTPGQGLQFLFEYFSETQRNKGNFPGRFSGRQFSNSRSEMNVSTLELGDSALYLCASSYTPGLATDTQYFGPGTRLTVL.

The genes are TRBV7-2 and TRBJ2-7, with D perhaps matching TRBD1 or TRBD2 (7 bases each). With 5 bases removed from V and 4 bases from J, the gap between germline ends came to 15 bases. Germline V gene data show CDR1 as SGHTA and CDR2 as FQGNSA. The CDR3 is 14 residues long. The CDR3 loop reads CASSGQGGSYEQYF. The CDR3 nucleotides are TGTGCCAGCAGCGGGCAGGGGGGGTCATACGAGCAGTACTTC.

This clonotype was seen only a few times. The chain uses TRBV5-1 and TRBJ2-7; the D gene could be TRBD1 or TRBD2 (7 bases each). Trimming stripped 3 bases from V and 0 bases from J, with 34 bases between. Germline CDR1 reads SGHRS; CDR2 reads YFSETQ. This CDR3 has 22 amino acids. CDR3 amino acids: CASSWGTARTRGGSLSSYEQYV. The CDR3 DNA is TGCGCCAGCAGCTGGGGGACAGCCCGGACTCGGGGCGGGAGTCTGAGCTCCTACGAGCAGTACGTC.

This clonotype was detected only a few times. V usage is TRBV5-1 and J usage is TRBJ2-3; possibly TRBD2 for D (6 bases). CDR3 length: 16 amino acids. CDR1 is SGHRS, CDR2 YFSETQ, per germline. Deletions cut 1 base from V and 2 bases from J, with 14 bases between. This CDR3 is CASSLRRARNTDTQYF. The CDR3 DNA reads as TGCGCCAGCAGCTTGCGGAGGGCCCGTAACACAGATACGCAGTATTTT.

This clonotype was detected ten times or more. V usage is TRBV7-2 and J usage is TRBJ2-3; 7 bases are shared with TRBD2. Per the germline V gene, CDR1 is SGHTA and CDR2 is FQGNSA. CDR3 length: 14 residues. J gave up 7 bases and V 0 bases, and 4 bases lay outside the gene matches. The CDR3 here is CASSLARERNTQYF. The CDR3 coding sequence is TGTGCCAGCAGCTTAGCGCGGGAGAGAAATACGCAGTATTTT. Full variable domain (missing parts from reference TRBV7-2 and TRBJ2-3): GAGVSQSPSNKVTEKGKDVELRCDPISGHTALYWYRQSLGQGLEFLIYFQGNSAPDKSGLPSDRFSAERTGGSVSTLTIQRTQQEDSAVYLCASSLARERNTQYFGPGTRLTVL.

The rearrangement links TRBV20-1 to TRBJ2-5; TRBD2 matches at 8 bases. The CDR3 extends over 14 amino acids. After removal of 0 bases from V and 3 bases from J, the junction contained 3 bases not matched to a gene. Germline values: CDR1 DFQATT, CDR2 SNEGSKA (reference sequence). CDR3 nucleotides: TGCAGTGCTAGAGATGGCGGGAGGAAAGAGACCCAGTACTTC. Translation gives CSARDGGRKETQYF.

The chain's CDR3 is CASSLDDTEAFF. The CDR3 region has the DNA TGTGCCAGCAGTTTAGACGACACTGAAGCTTTCTTT. The J gene is TRBJ1-1, the V gene TRBV12-3 or TRBV12-4; D call uncertain. The CDR3 covers 12 residues. The germline V and J ends were trimmed by 1 base and 3 bases, with 3 bases remaining between them.

CDR3 sequence: CASKPQVTGNTIYF. The DNA for the CDR3 is TGTGCCAGCAAACCCCAGGTCACTGGAAACACCATATATTTT. The chain employs TRBV6-1 and TRBJ1-3; D call uncertain. CDR1 and CDR2 from the germline V gene are MNHNS and SASEGT. This CDR3 has 14 residues. Trimming cost V 7 bases and J 2 bases, with 12 bases left between them.

The chain links TRBV5-6 to TRBJ2-1, with no clear D. CDR3 length equals 15 residues. Looked up from germline, CDR1 is SGHDT and CDR2 is YYEEEE. V lost 4 bases and J 0 bases, leaving 11 bases between the germline ends. The CDR3 region has the DNA TGTGCCAGCAGCAGCACCCCAGGCTCCTACAATGAGCAGTTCTTC. Protein: CASSSTPGSYNEQFF.